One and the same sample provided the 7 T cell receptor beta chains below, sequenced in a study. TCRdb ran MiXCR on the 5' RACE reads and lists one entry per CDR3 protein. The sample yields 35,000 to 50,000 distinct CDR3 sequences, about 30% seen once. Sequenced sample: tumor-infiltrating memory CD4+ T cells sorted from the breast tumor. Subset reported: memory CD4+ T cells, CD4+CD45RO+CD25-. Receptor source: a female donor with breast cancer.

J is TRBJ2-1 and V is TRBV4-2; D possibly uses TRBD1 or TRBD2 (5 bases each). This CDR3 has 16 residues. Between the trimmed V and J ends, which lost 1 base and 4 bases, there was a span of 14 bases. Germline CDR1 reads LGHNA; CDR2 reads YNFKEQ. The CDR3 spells CASSQAGPTAYNEQFF. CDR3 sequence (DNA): TGTGCCAGCAGCCAAGCGGGACCGACCGCTTACAATGAGCAGTTCTTC.

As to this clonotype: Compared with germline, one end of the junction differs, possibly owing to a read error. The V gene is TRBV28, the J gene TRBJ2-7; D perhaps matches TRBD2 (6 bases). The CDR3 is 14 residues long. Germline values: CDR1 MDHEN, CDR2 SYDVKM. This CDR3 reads CASSLPRDSNEQYF. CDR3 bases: TGTGCCAGCAGTTTACCCAGGGACTCCAACGAGCAGTACTTC.

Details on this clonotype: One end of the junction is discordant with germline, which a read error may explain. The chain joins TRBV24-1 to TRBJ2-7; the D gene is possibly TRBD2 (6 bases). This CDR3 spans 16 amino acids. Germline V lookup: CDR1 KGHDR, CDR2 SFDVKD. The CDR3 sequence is CVTSDSTGSGRYEQYF. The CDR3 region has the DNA TGTGTCACCAGTGATTCCACGGGTAGCGGCAGGTACGAGCAGTACTTC.

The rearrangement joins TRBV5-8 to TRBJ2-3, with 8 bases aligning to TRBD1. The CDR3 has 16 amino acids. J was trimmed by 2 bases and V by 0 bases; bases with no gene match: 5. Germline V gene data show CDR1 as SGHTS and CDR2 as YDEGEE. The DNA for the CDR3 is TGTGCCAGCAGCTTGGGGGACAGGACCTACACAGATACGCAGTATTTT. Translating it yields CASSLGDRTYTDTQYF.

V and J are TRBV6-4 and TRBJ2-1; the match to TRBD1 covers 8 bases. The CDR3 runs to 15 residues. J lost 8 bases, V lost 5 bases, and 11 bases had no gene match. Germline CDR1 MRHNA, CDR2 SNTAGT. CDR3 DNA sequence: TGTGCCAGCAGTTACTGGGCAGGGGGCCTTGATGAGCAGTTCTTC. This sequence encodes CASSYWAGGLDEQFF.

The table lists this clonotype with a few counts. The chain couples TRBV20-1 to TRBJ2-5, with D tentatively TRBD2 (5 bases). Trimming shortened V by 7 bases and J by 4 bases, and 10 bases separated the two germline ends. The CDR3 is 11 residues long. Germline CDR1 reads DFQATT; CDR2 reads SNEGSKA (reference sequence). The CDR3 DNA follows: TGCAGTGTATCACGGGGAGAGACCCAGTACTTC. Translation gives CSVSRGETQYF.

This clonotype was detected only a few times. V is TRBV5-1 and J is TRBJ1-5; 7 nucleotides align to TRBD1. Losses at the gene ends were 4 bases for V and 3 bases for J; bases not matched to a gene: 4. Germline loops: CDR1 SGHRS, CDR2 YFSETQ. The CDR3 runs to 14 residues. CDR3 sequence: CASSLTGDNQPQHF. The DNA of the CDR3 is TGCGCCAGCAGCCTAACAGGGGACAATCAGCCCCAGCATTTT. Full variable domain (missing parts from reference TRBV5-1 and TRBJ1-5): KAGVTQTPRYLIKTRGQQVTLSCSPISGHRSVSWYQQTPGQGLQFLFEYFSETQRNKGNFPGRFSGRQFSNSRSEMNVSTLELGDSALYLCASSLTGDNQPQHFGDGTRLSIL.